This T cell receptor beta chain was recorded in a study of blood T cell repertoires in COVID-19. Study details: Italy, Spain and the United States were the sources of the convalescent and acute COVID-19 samples. In each case, the material was cDNA or gDNA derived from T cells, B-cell-depleted T cells, or PBMCs.

The CDR3 has 14 amino acids. The ends were cut back, 6 bases at V and 5 bases at J, with 16 bases in the middle. Looked up from germline, CDR1 is SGHDN and CDR2 is FVKESK. Authors' methods: Reference gene primers were amplified, and this amplification served to estimate nucleated cell counts. Sequencing was performed with immunoSEQ multiplex PCR; in TCRdb, only in-frame clones are kept and a portion is missing. V and J calls and clone size follow that table, whereas D and trimming were derived from the DNA. The table shows roughly 100,000 clones, with roughly 88% occurring only once. J is TRBJ1-1 and V is TRBV14; tentatively, D is TRBD1 (5 bases). The sequenced sample was peripheral blood. The receptor's source is a man aged 45-60 years with COVID-19, enrolled during active disease. The CDR3 DNA is TGTGCCAGCAGGTCACGTTCGGGGGGGACTGAAGCTTTCTTT. Protein product: CASRSRSGGTEAFF.